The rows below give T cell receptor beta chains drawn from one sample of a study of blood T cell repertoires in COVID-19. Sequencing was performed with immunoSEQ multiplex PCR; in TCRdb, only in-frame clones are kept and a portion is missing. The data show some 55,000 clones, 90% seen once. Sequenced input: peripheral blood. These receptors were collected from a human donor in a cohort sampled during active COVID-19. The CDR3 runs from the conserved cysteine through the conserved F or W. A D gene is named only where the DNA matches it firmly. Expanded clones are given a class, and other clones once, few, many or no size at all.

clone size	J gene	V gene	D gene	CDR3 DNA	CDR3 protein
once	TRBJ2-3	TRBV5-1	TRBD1	TGCGCCAGCAGCTTCGGAGACAGGGGGCAATTCAGCACAGATACGCAGTATTTT	CASSFGDRGQFSTDTQYF
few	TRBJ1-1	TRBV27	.	TGTGCCAGCAGTTTCATAGTGAACACTGAAGCTTTCTTT	CASSFIVNTEAFF
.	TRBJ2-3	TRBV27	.	TGTGCCAGCAGTCTCCGGGACTCCACAGATACGCAGTATTTT	CASSLRDSTDTQYF
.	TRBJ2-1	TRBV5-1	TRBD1	TGCGTCCCGGGACAGGGTCTCAATGAGCAGTTCTTC	CVPGQGLNEQFF
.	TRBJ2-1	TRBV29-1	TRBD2	TGCAGCGTCCTCGGGGGGGATGAGCAGTTCTTC	CSVLGGDEQFF
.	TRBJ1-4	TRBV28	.	TGTGCCAGCAGTTTAGGGGGGTTATCTAATGAAAAACTGTTTTTT	CASSLGGLSNEKLFF
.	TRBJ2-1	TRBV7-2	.	TGTGCCAGCAGCTTACGACCGGGTAGTGAGCAGTTCTTC	CASSLRPGSEQFF
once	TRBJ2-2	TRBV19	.	TGTGCCAGTACCCCAGGGGGGAAAATGACAGGGTCGGCCGGGGAGCTGTTTTTT	CASTPGGKMTGSAGELFF
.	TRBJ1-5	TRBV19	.	TGTGCCAGTACGACGACAGGATTTAGCAATCAGCCCCAGCATTTT	CASTTTGFSNQPQHF
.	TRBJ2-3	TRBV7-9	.	TGTGCCAGCAGCCGGGAAGATACGCAGTATTTT	CASSREDTQYF
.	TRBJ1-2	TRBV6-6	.	TGTGCCAGCAGCCCGACAGCCCGAGCTAACTATGGCTACACCTTC	CASSPTARANYGYTF
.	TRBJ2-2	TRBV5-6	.	TGTGCCAGCAGCTTGGAAGGAAGGCAGGGTTGGTCCGGGGAGCTGTTTTTT	CASSLEGRQGWSGELFF
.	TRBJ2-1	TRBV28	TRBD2	TGTGCCAGCACGGCGGGGGACGAGCAGTTCTTC	CASTAGDEQFF
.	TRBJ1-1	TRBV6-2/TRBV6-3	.	TGTGCCAGCAGTTTTACAGGGTACACTGAAGCTTTCTTT	CASSFTGYTEAFF
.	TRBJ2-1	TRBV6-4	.	TGTGCCAGCAGTGCCAGCGCGCGGGGGCCCCCCTACAATGAGCAGTTCTTC	CASSASARGPPYNEQFF
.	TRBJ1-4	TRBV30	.	TGTGCCTGGAGTGTACGAGGGGAAAAACTGTTTTTT	CAWSVRGEKLFF
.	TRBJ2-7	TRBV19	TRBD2	TGTGCCAGTAGTATGGATAGCGGGAGAGGCTACTACGAGCAGTACTTC	CASSMDSGRGYYEQYF
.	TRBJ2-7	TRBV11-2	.	TGTGCCAGCAGCTTAGGACTAGAGGGGTACGAGCAGTACTTC	CASSLGLEGYEQYF
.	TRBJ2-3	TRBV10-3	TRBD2	TGTGCCATCAGTGAGTCAGAGGCGGGGGGATCGGCAGATACGCAGTATTTT	CAISESEAGGSADTQYF
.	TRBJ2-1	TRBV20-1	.	TGCAGTGCTAGTAAGCGGGAGCAGTTCTTC	CSASKREQFF
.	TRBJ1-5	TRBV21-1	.	TGTGCCAGCAGCAATTGCGATCAGCCCCAGCATTTT	CASSNCDQPQHF
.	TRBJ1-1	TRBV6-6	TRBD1	TGTGCCAGCAGTCCCGGACAGGGGAACACTGAAGCTTTCTTT	CASSPGQGNTEAFF
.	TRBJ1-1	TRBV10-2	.	TGCGCCAGCAGTGAGTCGGGGGGTAAAGCTTTCTTT	CASSESGGKAFF
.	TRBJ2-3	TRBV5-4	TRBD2	TGTGCCACCACCATAGCGGGGTCAAGCACAGATACGCAGTATTTT	CATTIAGSSTDTQYF
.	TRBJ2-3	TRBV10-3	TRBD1	TGTGCCATCACCTTAGGGACAGAAACCACAGATACGCAGTATTTT	CAITLGTETTDTQYF
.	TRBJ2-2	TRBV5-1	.	TGCGCCAGCAGCTTGGATGGGCCGTGGTCCGGGGAGCTGTTTTTT	CASSLDGPWSGELFF
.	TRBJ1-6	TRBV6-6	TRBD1	TGTGCCAGCAGTAGACAGGGGGCTCATAATTCACCCCTCCACTTT	CASSRQGAHNSPLHF
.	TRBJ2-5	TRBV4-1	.	TGCGCCAGCAGCCAAGATTCGCCGGGGACTTATCAAGAGACCCAGTACTTC	CASSQDSPGTYQETQYF
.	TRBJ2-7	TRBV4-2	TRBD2	TGTGCCAGCAGCCCTAGCGGGTTTTCCTACGAGCAGTACTTC	CASSPSGFSYEQYF
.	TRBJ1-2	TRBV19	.	TGTGCCAGTATGCGGGGGGACTATGGCTACACCTTC	CASMRGDYGYTF
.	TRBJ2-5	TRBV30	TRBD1	TGTGCCTGGAGTGGGACAGGGAGGGAGACCCAGTACTTC	CAWSGTGRETQYF
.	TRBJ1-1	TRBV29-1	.	TGCAGCGTTGAAGTCAGAATGAACACTGAAGCTTTCTTT	CSVEVRMNTEAFF
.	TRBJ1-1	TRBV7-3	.	TGTGCCAGCAGCTCTGGCAGGGCATCTGAAGCTTTCTTT	CASSSGRASEAFF
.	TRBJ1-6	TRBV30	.	TGTGCCTGGAGTCTCAATTCACCCCTCCACTTT	CAWSLNSPLHF
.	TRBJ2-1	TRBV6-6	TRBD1	TGTGCCAGCAGTCCCAGGACAGGGGTTAATGAGCAGTTCTTC	CASSPRTGVNEQFF
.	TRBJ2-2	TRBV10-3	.	TGTGCCATCAGTGAGAGGGGATCCGGGGAGCTGTTTTTT	CAISERGSGELFF
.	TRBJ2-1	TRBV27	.	TGTGCCAGCAGTTTTGGCGGTGGTGAGCAGTTCTTC	CASSFGGGEQFF
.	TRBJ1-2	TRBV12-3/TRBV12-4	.	TGTGCCAGCAAGACTAACAACCAGTGGGGCTACACCTTC	CASKTNNQWGYTF
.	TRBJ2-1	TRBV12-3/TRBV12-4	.	TGTGCCAGCAGCCAGAGCGTAGATGAGCAGTTCTTC	CASSQSVDEQFF
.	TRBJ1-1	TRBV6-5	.	TGTGCCAGCAGTTACCGGGGGAACACTGAAGCTTTCTTT	CASSYRGNTEAFF
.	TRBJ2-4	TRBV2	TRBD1	TGTGCCAGCTTGGACAGGGGAGCCAAAAACATTCAGTACTTC	CASLDRGAKNIQYF
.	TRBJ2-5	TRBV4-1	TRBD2	TGCGCCAGCAGCCAAGATTTTAGCGGGAGACAGACCCAGTACTTC	CASSQDFSGRQTQYF
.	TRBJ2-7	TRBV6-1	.	TGTGCCAGCAGTGAAGACTACAGGGGCGGGACGGCCGAGCAGTACTTC	CASSEDYRGGTAEQYF
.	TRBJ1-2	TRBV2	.	TGTGCCAGCAGCTCCGACAGCAGCTATGGCTACACCTTC	CASSSDSSYGYTF
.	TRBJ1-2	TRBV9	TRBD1	TGTGCCAGCAGCGGACAATCGGGACAGGACTATGGCTACACCTTC	CASSGQSGQDYGYTF
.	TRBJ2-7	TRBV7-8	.	TGTGCCAGCAGCTTCGCAGGGGCACCCGTGGCCTACGAGCAGTACTTC	CASSFAGAPVAYEQYF